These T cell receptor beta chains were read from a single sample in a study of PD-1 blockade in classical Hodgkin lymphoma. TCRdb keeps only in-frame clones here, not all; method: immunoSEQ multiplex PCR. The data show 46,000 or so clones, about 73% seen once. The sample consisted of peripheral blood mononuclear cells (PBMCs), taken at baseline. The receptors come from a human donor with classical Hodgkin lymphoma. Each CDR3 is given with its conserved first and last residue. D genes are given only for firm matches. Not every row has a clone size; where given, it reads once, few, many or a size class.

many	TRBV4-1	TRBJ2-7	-	CASSQDLTYEQYF	TGCGCCAGCAGCCAAGATCTTACCTACGAGCAGTACTTC
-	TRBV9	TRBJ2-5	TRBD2	CASSPGTSKETQYF	TGTGCCAGCAGCCCAGGGACTAGTAAAGAGACCCAGTACTTC
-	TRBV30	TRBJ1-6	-	CAWTGVEFSPLHF	TGTGCCTGGACAGGGGTGGAATTTTCACCCCTCCACTTT
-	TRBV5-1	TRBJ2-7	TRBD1	CASSLQGQVMGEQYF	TGCGCCAGCAGCCTACAGGGACAGGTGATGGGCGAGCAGTACTTC
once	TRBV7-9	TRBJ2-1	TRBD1	CASSRGRTGHYSEEQFF	TGTGCCAGCAGCAGGGGGCGGACAGGTCATTACAGCGAGGAGCAGTTCTTC
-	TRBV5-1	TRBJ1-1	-	CASSSQEATEAFF	TGCGCCAGCAGCTCACAAGAGGCCACTGAAGCTTTCTTT
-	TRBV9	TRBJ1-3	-	CASSVARDSGNTIYF	TGTGCCAGCAGCGTAGCCAGGGACTCTGGAAACACCATATATTTT
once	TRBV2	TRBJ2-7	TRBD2	CASSARAGPYEQYF	TGTGCCAGCAGTGCCCGAGCGGGGCCCTACGAGCAGTACTTC
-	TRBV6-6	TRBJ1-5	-	CASRLLGPDSNQPQHF	TGTGCCAGCAGACTGCTGGGCCCAGATAGCAATCAGCCCCAGCATTTT
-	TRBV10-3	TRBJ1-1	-	CAISDGGLTEAFF	TGTGCCATCAGTGACGGGGGGCTGACTGAAGCTTTCTTT
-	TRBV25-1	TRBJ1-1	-	CASSESLGLGGTEAFF	TGTGCCAGCAGTGAAAGTTTGGGTCTAGGTGGAACTGAAGCTTTCTTT
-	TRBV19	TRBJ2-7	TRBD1	CASSMSGQGWYEQYF	TGTGCCAGTAGTATGTCGGGACAGGGCTGGTACGAGCAGTACTTC
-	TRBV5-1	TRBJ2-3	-	CASSLVNPDTQYF	TGCGCCAGCAGCTTGGTGAATCCAGATACGCAGTATTTT
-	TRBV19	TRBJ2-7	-	CASSIGGSGGGYEQYF	TGTGCCAGTAGTATAGGGGGTAGCGGTGGAGGGTACGAGCAGTACTTC
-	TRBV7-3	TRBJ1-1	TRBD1	CASSHGQGNTEAFF	TGTGCCAGCAGCCACGGACAGGGGAACACTGAAGCTTTCTTT
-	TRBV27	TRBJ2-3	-	CASSLSGLGILGGTDTQYF	TGTGCCAGCAGTTTATCTGGCCTAGGGATCCTAGGAGGCACAGATACGCAGTATTTT
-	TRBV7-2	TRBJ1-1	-	CAAGAVFNTEAFF	TGTGCCGCCGGGGCCGTTTTTAACACTGAAGCTTTCTTT
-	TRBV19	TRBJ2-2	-	CASQGAGELFF	TGTGCCAGCCAGGGCGCCGGGGAGCTGTTTTTT
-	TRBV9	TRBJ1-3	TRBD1	CASSAQTGGTGNTIYF	TGTGCCAGCAGCGCCCAAACAGGGGGCACTGGAAACACCATATATTTT
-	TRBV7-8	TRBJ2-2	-	CASSLGRQRTTGELFF	TGTGCCAGCAGCTTAGGGAGACAACGGACCACCGGGGAGCTGTTTTTT
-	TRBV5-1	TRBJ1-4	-	CASSSTGPPVDEKLFF	TGCGCCAGCAGCTCCACGGGTCCCCCGGTAGATGAAAAACTGTTTTTT
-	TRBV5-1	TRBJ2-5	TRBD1	CASSSVGGGQGGETQYF	TGCGCCAGCAGCTCCGTTGGGGGAGGACAGGGCGGGGAGACCCAGTACTTC
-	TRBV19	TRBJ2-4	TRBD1	CASSITTGAPKNIQYF	TGTGCCAGTAGTATCACCACAGGGGCTCCCAAAAACATTCAGTACTTC
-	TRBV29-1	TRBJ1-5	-	CSAVTALDSNQPQHF	TGCAGCGCTGTGACAGCCTTAGATAGCAATCAGCCCCAGCATTTT
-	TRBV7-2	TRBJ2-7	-	CASSQGGTVSYEQYF	TGTGCCAGCAGTCAAGGCGGGACAGTCTCCTACGAGCAGTACTTC
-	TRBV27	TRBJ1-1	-	CASSLVGGEAFF	TGTGCCAGCAGTTTAGTGGGGGGGGAAGCTTTCTTT
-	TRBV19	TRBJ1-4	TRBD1	CASSPIDRGDEKLFF	TGTGCCAGTTCACCCATAGACAGGGGAGATGAAAAACTGTTTTTT
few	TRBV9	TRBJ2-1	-	CASSVSPERVGEQFF	TGTGCCAGCAGCGTCTCCCCGGAGCGAGTAGGTGAGCAGTTCTTC
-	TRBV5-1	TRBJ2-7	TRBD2	CASSLGSAAGVGYEQYF	TGCGCCAGCAGCTTGGGTTCGGCCGCGGGGGTGGGGTACGAGCAGTACTTC
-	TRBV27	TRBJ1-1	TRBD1	CASSLQGAIMNTEAFF	TGTGCCAGCAGCTTACAGGGGGCTATCATGAACACTGAAGCTTTCTTT
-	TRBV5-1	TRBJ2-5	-	CASSLKGRETQYF	TGTGCCAGCAGCTTGAAAGGGCGAGAGACCCAGTACTTC
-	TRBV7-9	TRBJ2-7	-	CASSPVVGFIYEQYF	TGTGCCAGCAGCCCCGTTGTAGGGTTTATCTACGAGCAGTACTTC
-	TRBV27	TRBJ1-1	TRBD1	CASSYRGVNTEAFF	TGTGCCAGCAGTTACAGGGGGGTTAACACTGAAGCTTTCTTT
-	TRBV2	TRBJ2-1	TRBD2	CASNSGSSYNEQFF	TGTGCCAGCAACAGCGGGAGCTCCTACAATGAGCAGTTCTTC
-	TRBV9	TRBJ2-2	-	CASSVKGGSTGELFF	TGTGCCAGCAGCGTTAAAGGGGGAAGCACCGGGGAGCTGTTTTTT
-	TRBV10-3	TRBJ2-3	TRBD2	CAISLAGEDTDTQYF	TGTGCCATCAGCCTAGCGGGTGAGGACACAGATACGCAGTATTTT
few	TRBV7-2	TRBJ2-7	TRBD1	CALTGTDHYEQYF	TGTGCCCTAACCGGGACAGATCACTACGAGCAGTACTTC
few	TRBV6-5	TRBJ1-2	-	CASSYGVGNGYTF	TGTGCCAGCAGTTACGGGGTAGGGAATGGCTACACCTTC
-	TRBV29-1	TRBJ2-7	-	CSVEGGQLGLYEQYF	TGCAGCGTTGAGGGAGGACAGCTAGGGCTCTACGAGCAGTACTTC
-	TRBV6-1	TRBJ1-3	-	CASRRESFSGNTIYF	TGTGCCAGCCGACGGGAGTCATTCTCTGGAAACACCATATATTTT
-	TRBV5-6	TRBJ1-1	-	CASLSGGSSAEAFF	TGTGCCAGCCTTAGCGGGGGAAGCTCGGCTGAAGCTTTCTTT
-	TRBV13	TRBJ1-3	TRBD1	CASKRQGAPKDTIYF	TGTGCCAGCAAGAGGCAGGGGGCCCCTAAGGACACCATATATTTT
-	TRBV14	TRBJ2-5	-	CASSQSRPGGETQYF	TGTGCCAGCAGCCAATCTCGGCCAGGGGGGGAGACCCAGTACTTC
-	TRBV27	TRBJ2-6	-	CASSSWVVSRLSGANVLTF	TGTGCCAGCAGTTCTTGGGTAGTGTCGAGGCTATCTGGGGCCAACGTCCTGACTTTC
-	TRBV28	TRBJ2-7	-	CASSLVYRPYEQYF	TGTGCCAGCAGTTTAGTTTACAGACCCTACGAGCAGTACTTC
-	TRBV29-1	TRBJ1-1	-	CSVDPRTDEAFF	TGCAGCGTAGATCCTAGGACAGATGAAGCTTTCTTT
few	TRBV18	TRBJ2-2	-	CASSPTRPNTGELFF	TGTGCCAGCTCACCCACCAGGCCGAACACCGGGGAGCTGTTTTTT
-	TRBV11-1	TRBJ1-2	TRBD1	CASSSDSTGGNGYTF	TGTGCCAGCAGCTCCGACTCTACAGGGGGTAACGGCTACACCTTC
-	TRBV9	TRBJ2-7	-	CASSVGQGGTYEQYF	TGTGCCAGCAGCGTAGGGCAGGGGGGGACCTACGAGCAGTACTTC
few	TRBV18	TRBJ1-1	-	CASSQYRGTEAFF	TGTGCCAGCTCCCAGTATAGAGGGACTGAAGCTTTCTTT
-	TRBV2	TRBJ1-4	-	CASSWQTSEKLFF	TGTGCCAGCAGCTGGCAGACTAGTGAAAAACTGTTTTTT
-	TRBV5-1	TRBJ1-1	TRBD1	CASSLERTGGDPEAFF	TGCGCCAGCAGCTTGGAACGGACAGGGGGGGATCCTGAAGCTTTCTTT
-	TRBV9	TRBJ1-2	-	CASSVAQGPSSGGYTF	TGTGCCAGCAGCGTAGCGCAGGGTCCCTCCTCGGGGGGCTACACCTTC
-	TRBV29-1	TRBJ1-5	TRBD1	CSVSGGGTPARSNQPQHF	TGCAGCGTTTCAGGGGGGGGGACACCGGCGAGGAGCAATCAGCCCCAGCATTTT
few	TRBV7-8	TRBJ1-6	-	CASSLVHNSPLHF	TGTGCCAGCAGCTTAGTGCATAATTCACCCCTCCACTTT
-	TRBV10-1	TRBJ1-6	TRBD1	CASSESAPAQGVDISPLHF	TGCGCCAGCAGTGAGTCGGCCCCCGCACAGGGGGTAGATATTTCACCCCTCCACTTT